What follows are 32 T cell receptor beta chains derived from one specimen sequenced in a study of blood T cell repertoires in COVID-19. Data came from immunoSEQ multiplex PCR; TCRdb stores just in-frame clones and leaves some out. Of around 140,000 clones in the sample, about 81% were seen once. The sample comprised peripheral blood. The receptor source for this set is an elderly woman with acute or convalescent COVID-19.

The rearrangement joins TRBV2 to TRBJ1-4, with D tentatively TRBD1 (6 bases). Deletions cut 6 bases from V and 4 bases from J, with 12 bases between. The CDR3 is made up of 14 amino acids. Germline V lookup: CDR1 SNHLY, CDR2 FYNNEI. CDR3 loop: CASRNRAGNEKLFF. CDR3 coding DNA: TGTGCCAGCAGAAACAGGGCGGGTAATGAAAAACTGTTTTTT.

The chain links TRBV12-3 or TRBV12-4 to TRBJ1-1, with 8 bases lining up with TRBD1. V gave up 5 bases and J gave up 10 bases; unmatched junction bases: 9. This CDR3 comprises 13 residues. This CDR3 reads CASSPLLQGGAFF. The CDR3 region has the DNA TGTGCCAGCAGTCCTCTACTACAGGGGGGAGCTTTCTTT.

The gene calls are TRBV14 and TRBJ2-1; maybe TRBD2 (5 bases). Germline V gene lookup returns CDR1 SGHDN and CDR2 FVKESK. There are 17 residues in the CDR3. V gave up 0 bases and J gave up 0 bases, with 12 bases separating them. Written as DNA, the CDR3 is TGTGCCAGCAGCCAAGATCGTGCGGGCTACTCCTACAATGAGCAGTTCTTC. It yields the protein CASSQDRAGYSYNEQFF.

This sequence joins TRBV18 and TRBJ1-3, with D tentatively TRBD1 (5 bases). The CDR3 covers 17 residues. Germline-derived CDR1 and CDR2 are KGHSH and LQKENI. V was pared by 1 base and J by 0 bases, with 13 bases between. This chain's CDR3 is CASSPRRDGDSGNTIYF. The CDR3 region has the DNA TGTGCCAGCTCACCACGGCGGGACGGGGACTCTGGAAACACCATATATTTT.

V gene TRBV9 combines with J gene TRBJ2-3, with 7 nucleotides matching TRBD2. Germline trimming cut 4 bases from V and 6 bases from J; bases unmatched to any gene: 5. There are 13 residues in the CDR3. Germline V gene sequence: CDR1 SGDLS, CDR2 YYNGEE. The CDR3 DNA reads TGTGCCAGCAGCTGGCCCGGGGGGGATACGCAGTATTTT. Encoded protein: CASSWPGGDTQYF.

This clone showed up many times. The CDR3: CASSLLPGIGYEQYF. CDR3 nucleotides: TGTGCCAGCAGTTTATTACCGGGGATCGGCTACGAGCAGTACTTC. This chain uses TRBV27 with TRBJ2-7, with a possible D match to TRBD2 (5 bases). This CDR3 contains 15 residues. V was shortened by 1 base and J by 3 bases, with 13 bases between the two germline ends. The germline gives CDR1 MNHEY, CDR2 SMNVEV (reference sequence).

The chain employs TRBV13 and TRBJ1-2, with D hard to call. Trimming stripped 5 bases from V and 5 bases from J, with 9 bases between. CDR3 length: 12 residues. Looked up from germline, CDR1 is PRHDT and CDR2 is FYEKMQ (reference sequence). The CDR3 loop reads CASSLNSYGYTF. The DNA of the CDR3 is TGTGCCAGCAGCCTGAACAGTTATGGCTACACCTTC.

The sample holds one count of this clone. This sequence joins TRBV5-5 and TRBJ2-2; a weak D match, TRBD2 (6 bases). The length of the CDR3 is 14 residues. CDR1 and CDR2 (germline): SGHKS, YYEKEE (reference sequence). The V end was cut by 2 bases, the J end by 6 bases, with 11 bases between. CDR3 loop: CASSFDRRAGELFF. The CDR3 region has the DNA TGTGCCAGCAGCTTTGATCGGAGGGCCGGGGAGCTGTTTTTT.

The chain combines TRBV27 with TRBJ2-4, with TRBD1 identical over 10 bases. This CDR3 region has 17 residues. V gave up 9 bases and J gave up 0 bases; unmatched junction bases: 11. Germline CDR1 reads MNHEY; CDR2 reads SMNVEV (reference sequence). The CDR3 bases are TGTGCCAGTTCGCCGGGACAGGGGAGGGGAGCCAAAAACATTCAGTACTTC. It specifies CASSPGQGRGAKNIQYF.

This chain joins TRBV9 and TRBJ1-5, with 7 positions matching TRBD1. The CDR3 consists of 15 residues. V was pared by 4 bases and J by 0 bases, with 4 bases of the junction left unmatched. Germline CDR1 and CDR2: SGDLS and YYNGEE. CDR3 sequence (DNA): TGTGCCAGCAGCCGCGACAGGGATAGCAATCAGCCCCAGCATTTT. Protein: CASSRDRDSNQPQHF.

This sequence joins TRBV5-4 and TRBJ1-1; TRBD1 matches 7 bases. CDR3 size: 15 residues. Trimming took 4 bases from V and 5 from J; bases not matched to a gene: 11. The germline CDR1 and CDR2 sequences are SGHNT and YYREEE (reference sequence). This CDR3 is CASSLHRGPGTEAFF. The CDR3 region has the DNA TGTGCCAGCAGCCTACACAGGGGTCCGGGGACTGAAGCTTTCTTT.

This rearrangement joins TRBV15 to TRBJ2-1, with TRBD2 matching over 11 bases. J gave up 7 bases and V 3 bases, and 11 bases lay outside the gene matches. The CDR3 length is 17 residues. The germline CDR1 and CDR2 sequences are LNHNV and YYDKDF (reference sequence). The CDR3 loop is CATSRGGLAGGLNEQFF. CDR3 sequence (DNA): TGTGCCACCAGCAGGGGGGGGCTAGCGGGAGGTTTGAATGAGCAGTTCTTC. Filled out from reference TRBV15 and TRBJ2-1, the complete variable domain reads DAMVIQNPRYQVTQFGKPVTLSCSQTLNHNVMYWYQQKSSQAPKLLFHYYDKDFNNEADTPDNFQSRRPNTSFCFLDIRSPGLGDTAMYLCATSRGGLAGGLNEQFFGPGTRLTVL.

The J gene is TRBJ2-5, the V gene TRBV6-2 or TRBV6-3; TRBD2 matches at 7 bases. Germline V gene lookup returns CDR1 MNHEY and CDR2 SVGEGT. The CDR3 has 14 amino acids. Germline trimming cut 6 bases from V and 5 bases from J; bases unmatched to any gene: 9. CDR3 protein: CASSPLGGLETQYF. The CDR3 nucleotides read TGTGCCAGCAGCCCCCTGGGGGGGTTGGAGACCCAGTACTTC.

The rearrangement joins TRBV19 to TRBJ2-7; 10 positions agree with TRBD1. With V trimmed by 3 bases and J by 0 bases, 8 bases remained unmatched. The CDR3 runs to 17 residues. Germline CDR1 LNHDA, CDR2 SQIVND (reference sequence). The CDR3 loop reads CASSMGTGATLSYEQYF. The CDR3 DNA sequence: TGTGCCAGTAGTATGGGGACAGGGGCGACCCTCTCCTACGAGCAGTACTTC.

This chain joins TRBV5-1 and TRBJ1-2; TRBD1 matches 9 bases. Germline-derived CDR1 and CDR2 are SGHRS and YFSETQ. CDR3 length equals 14 residues. Trimming at V came to 4 bases and at J to 6 bases, leaving 7 bases not matched to a gene. The CDR3 DNA reads TGCGCCAGCAGCCCGATCCGGGACAGGGATGGCTACACCTTC. It codes for CASSPIRDRDGYTF.

This clone was seen once. V usage is TRBV19 and J usage is TRBJ2-7; 9 bases are a match to TRBD2. The junction had 7 bases not matched to a gene; V was cut back by 6 bases and J by 4 bases. The CDR3 sequence is 14 residues long. Germline V gives CDR1 LNHDA, CDR2 SQIVND (reference sequence). The CDR3 spells CASSRAGGPYEQYF. Here the CDR3 DNA reads TGTGCCAGTAGCCGGGCGGGAGGGCCTTACGAGCAGTACTTC.

V usage is TRBV5-1 and J usage is TRBJ2-3; TRBD2 aligns across 7 bases. Germline CDR1 SGHRS, CDR2 YFSETQ. This CDR3 has 15 amino acids. Germline trimming cut 5 bases from V and 7 bases from J; bases unmatched to any gene: 13. The CDR3: CASRRDYLRANTQYF. The CDR3 nucleotides are TGCGCCAGCAGGCGGGACTACTTAAGGGCTAATACGCAGTATTTT.

The chain combines TRBV30 with TRBJ2-7; 9 nucleotides match TRBD1. The germline V gene has CDR1 GTSNPN and CDR2 SVGIG (reference sequence). The ends lost 2 bases at V and 2 bases at J; junction bases unmatched: 4. CDR3 length equals 14 residues. CDR3 protein: CAWSKGQGPYEQYF. In DNA form, the CDR3 reads TGTGCCTGGAGTAAGGGACAGGGCCCCTACGAGCAGTACTTC.

The chain couples TRBV29-1 to TRBJ1-1; the D gene is possibly TRBD1 (5 bases). Trimming took off 7 bases at V and 1 base at J, with 10 bases between the two ends. The CDR3 is 12 amino acids. Germline V lookup: CDR1 SQVTM, CDR2 ANQGSEA. The CDR3 DNA reads TGCAGCGCGTCTACAGGGAACACTGAAGCTTTCTTT. Its translation is CSASTGNTEAFF.

The rearrangement joins TRBV3-1 (or the pseudogene TRBV3-2) to TRBJ1-2; D unresolved. The CDR3 runs to 16 residues. CDR1 LGHDT and CDR2 YNNKEL come from the germline V gene (reference sequence). The V and J ends lost 0 bases and 5 bases respectively, with 16 bases between them. CDR3 loop: CASSQEKIQSPYGYTF. CDR3 nucleotide sequence: TGTGCCAGCAGCCAAGAAAAAATACAGAGCCCATATGGCTACACCTTC.

This sequence joins TRBV7-8 and TRBJ2-5; 15 nucleotides match TRBD2. Trimming at V came to 4 bases and at J to 5 bases, leaving 8 bases not matched to a gene. CDR3 length equals 17 residues. CDR1 SGHVS and CDR2 FQNEAQ come from the germline V gene. CDR3 protein: CASSSRSGLAGGETQYF. The CDR3 DNA reads as TGTGCCAGCAGCTCACGCTCCGGACTAGCGGGGGGGGAGACCCAGTACTTC.

The genes are TRBV6-5 and TRBJ2-7, with 9 bases that match TRBD2. J gave up 1 base and V 5 bases, and 6 bases lay outside the gene matches. The CDR3 loop spans 15 amino acids. Germline lookup yields CDR1 MNHEY and CDR2 SVGAGI. This CDR3 is CASSPIAGESYEQYF. The CDR3, as DNA: TGTGCCAGCAGTCCCATAGCGGGGGAGTCCTACGAGCAGTACTTC.

This clone appeared once. The chain recombines TRBV7-9 with TRBJ2-6, with D maybe TRBD1 (6 bases). V was trimmed by 2 bases and J by 2 bases, leaving 7 bases between them. The germline CDR1 and CDR2 sequences are SEHNR and FQNEAQ (reference sequence). The CDR3 contains 15 residues. The CDR3 protein is CASSLWGPGANVLTF. CDR3 DNA: TGTGCCAGCAGCTTATGGGGGCCTGGGGCCAACGTCCTGACTTTC.

The chain combines TRBV6-5 with TRBJ1-4; 10 bases map to TRBD1. This CDR3 region has 13 residues. V trimming: 6 bases; J trimming: 8 bases; junction bases outside the gene matches: 3. Germline V gives CDR1 MNHEY, CDR2 SVGAGI. The CDR3 here is CASRGQGKEKLFF. In DNA form, the CDR3 reads TGTGCCAGCAGGGGACAGGGGAAGGAAAAACTGTTTTTT.

The sample holds one count of this clone. J is TRBJ2-6 and V is TRBV7-8; 7 bases match TRBD1. The CDR3 sequence is 15 residues long. Germline assignment: CDR1 SGHVS and CDR2 FQNEAQ. The ends lost 4 bases at V and 2 bases at J; junction bases unmatched: 2. The CDR3 nucleotides are TGTGCCAGCAGCTACGGGACAGCTGGGGCCAACGTCCTGACTTTC. This gives the protein CASSYGTAGANVLTF.

This clone appeared once. The V and J genes are TRBV6-1 and TRBJ1-4; no clear D gene. CDR3 length equals 15 residues. V was shortened by 2 bases and J by 8 bases, with 15 bases between the two germline ends. Looked up from germline, CDR1 is MNHNS and CDR2 is SASEGT. The CDR3 bases are TGTGCCAGCAGTGAATCCCACGTGAGACAAGAAAAACTGTTTTTT. It specifies CASSESHVRQEKLFF.

The chain is built from TRBV27 and TRBJ2-7; possibly TRBD2 for D (5 bases). CDR3 length equals 16 residues. Germline V gives CDR1 MNHEY, CDR2 SMNVEV (reference sequence). Trimming removed 5 bases at V and 5 bases at J, with 22 bases between. The CDR3 loop is CASSAVYGGLANEQYF. The CDR3 DNA sequence: TGTGCCAGCAGTGCCGTCTATGGAGGATTAGCAAACGAGCAGTACTTC.

The J gene is TRBJ2-7, the V gene TRBV6-2 or TRBV6-3; D ambiguous. CDR1 and CDR2 from the germline V gene are MNHEY and SVGEGT. Deletions cut 0 bases from V and 4 bases from J, with 7 bases between. CDR3 length: 13 amino acids. CDR3 sequence: CASSYSHSYEQYF. The CDR3 DNA sequence: TGTGCCAGCAGTTACTCCCACAGTTACGAGCAGTACTTC.

This chain uses TRBV7-2 with TRBJ2-7; tentatively, D is TRBD2 (5 bases). The CDR3 is made up of 14 amino acids. CDR1 is SGHTA and CDR2 is FQGNSA in the germline V gene. Trimming shortened V by 1 base and J by 1 base, and 8 bases separated the two germline ends. The CDR3 loop is CASSLERVSYEQYF. The CDR3 bases are TGTGCCAGCAGCTTAGAGAGGGTTTCCTACGAGCAGTACTTC.

The rearrangement uses TRBV25-1 and TRBJ1-1; D gene ambiguous. The CDR3 consists of 18 residues. Germline values: CDR1 MGHDK, CDR2 SYGVNS. The germline V and J ends were trimmed by 2 bases and 0 bases, with 19 bases remaining between them. For the CDR3, the DNA is TGTGCCAGCAGTGAAGGTAGCGGTCAGCCCCTAATGAACACTGAAGCTTTCTTT. It is translated as CASSEGSGQPLMNTEAFF.

The rearrangement uses TRBV7-2 and TRBJ1-6, with TRBD1 matching 7 bases. The germline gives CDR1 SGHTA, CDR2 FQGNSA. V shed 2 bases and J 7 bases; nucleotides not matched to a gene: 5. This CDR3 has 15 amino acids. CDR3 in DNA: TGTGCCAGCAGCTTATTCGGGACAGCAAATTCACCCCTCCACTTT. This translates into CASSLFGTANSPLHF.

The V and J genes are TRBV7-2 and TRBJ2-3; 8 bases are shared with TRBD1. The trim removed 5 bases at V and 4 bases at J, leaving 8 bases unmatched. The CDR3 contains 15 residues. The germline gives CDR1 SGHTA, CDR2 FQGNSA. The CDR3 protein is CASSVQGAGADTQYF. The DNA for the CDR3 is TGTGCCAGCAGCGTCCAGGGGGCTGGAGCAGATACGCAGTATTTT.